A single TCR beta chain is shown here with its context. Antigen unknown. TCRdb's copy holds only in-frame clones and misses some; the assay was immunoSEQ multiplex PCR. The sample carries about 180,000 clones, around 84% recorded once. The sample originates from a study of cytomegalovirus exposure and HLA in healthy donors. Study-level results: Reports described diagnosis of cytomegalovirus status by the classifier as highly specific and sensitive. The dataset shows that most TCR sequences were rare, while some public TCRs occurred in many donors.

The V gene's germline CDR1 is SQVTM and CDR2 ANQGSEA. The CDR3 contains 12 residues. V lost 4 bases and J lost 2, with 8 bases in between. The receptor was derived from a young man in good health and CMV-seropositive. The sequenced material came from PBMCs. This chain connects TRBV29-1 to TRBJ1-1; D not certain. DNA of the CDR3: TGCAGCGTTGCCCATTTTAACACTGAAGCTTTCTTT. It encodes CSVAHFNTEAFF.